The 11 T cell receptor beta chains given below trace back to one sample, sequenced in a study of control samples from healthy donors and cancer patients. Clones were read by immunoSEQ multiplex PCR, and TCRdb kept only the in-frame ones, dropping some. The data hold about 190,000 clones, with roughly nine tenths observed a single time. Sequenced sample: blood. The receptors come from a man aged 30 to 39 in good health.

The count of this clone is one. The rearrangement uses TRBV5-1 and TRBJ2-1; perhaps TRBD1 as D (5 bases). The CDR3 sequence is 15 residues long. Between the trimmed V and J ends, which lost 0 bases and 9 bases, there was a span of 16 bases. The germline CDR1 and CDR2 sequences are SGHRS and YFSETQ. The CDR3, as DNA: TGCGCCAGCAGCTTGGCCCTTGTGACAGTTGGTGAGCAGTTCTTC. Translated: CASSLALVTVGEQFF.

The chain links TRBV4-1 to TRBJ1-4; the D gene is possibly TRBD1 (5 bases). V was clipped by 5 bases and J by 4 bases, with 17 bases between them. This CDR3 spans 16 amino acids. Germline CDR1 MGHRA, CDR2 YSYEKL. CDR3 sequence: CASSSPSGASNEKLFF. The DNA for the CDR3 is TGCGCCAGCAGCTCCCCAAGCGGGGCAAGTAATGAAAAACTGTTTTTT.

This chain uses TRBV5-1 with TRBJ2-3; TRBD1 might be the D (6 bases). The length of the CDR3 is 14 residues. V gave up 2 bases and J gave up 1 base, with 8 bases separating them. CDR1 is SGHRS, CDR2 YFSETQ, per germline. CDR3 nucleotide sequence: TGCGCCAGCAGCTTAACAGGGCGCACAGATACGCAGTATTTT. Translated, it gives CASSLTGRTDTQYF.

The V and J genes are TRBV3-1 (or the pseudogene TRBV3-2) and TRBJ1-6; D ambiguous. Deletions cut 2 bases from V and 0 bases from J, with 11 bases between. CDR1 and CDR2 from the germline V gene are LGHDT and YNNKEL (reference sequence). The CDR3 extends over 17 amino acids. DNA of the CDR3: TGTGCCAGCAGCCAAAGGTACCGGAGCTCCTATAATTCACCCCTCCACTTT. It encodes CASSQRYRSSYNSPLHF.

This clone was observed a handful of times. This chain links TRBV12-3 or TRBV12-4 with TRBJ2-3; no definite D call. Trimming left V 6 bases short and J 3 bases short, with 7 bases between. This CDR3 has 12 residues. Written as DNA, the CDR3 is TGTGCCAGCAGCCGACTTACAGATACGCAGTATTTT. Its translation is CASSRLTDTQYF.

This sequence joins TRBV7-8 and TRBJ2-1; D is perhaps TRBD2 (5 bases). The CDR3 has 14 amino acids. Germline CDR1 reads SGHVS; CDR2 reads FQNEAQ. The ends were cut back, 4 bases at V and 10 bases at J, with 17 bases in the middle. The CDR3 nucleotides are TGTGCCAGCAGCTCCAATAAGGTTACGGGGGAGCAGTTCTTC. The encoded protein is CASSSNKVTGEQFF.

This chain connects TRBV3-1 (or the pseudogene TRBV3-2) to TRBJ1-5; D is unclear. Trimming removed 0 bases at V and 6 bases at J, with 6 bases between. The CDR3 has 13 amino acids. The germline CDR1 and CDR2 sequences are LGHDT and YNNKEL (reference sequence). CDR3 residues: CASSQDPAQPQHF. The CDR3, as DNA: TGTGCCAGCAGCCAAGATCCGGCTCAGCCCCAGCATTTT.

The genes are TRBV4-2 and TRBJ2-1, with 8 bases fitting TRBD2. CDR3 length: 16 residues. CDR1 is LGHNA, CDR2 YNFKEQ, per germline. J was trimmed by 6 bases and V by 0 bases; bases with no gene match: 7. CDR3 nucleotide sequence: TGTGCCAGCAGCCAAGACGACGGGGGGGCGCCCAATGAGCAGTTCTTC. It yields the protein CASSQDDGGAPNEQFF.

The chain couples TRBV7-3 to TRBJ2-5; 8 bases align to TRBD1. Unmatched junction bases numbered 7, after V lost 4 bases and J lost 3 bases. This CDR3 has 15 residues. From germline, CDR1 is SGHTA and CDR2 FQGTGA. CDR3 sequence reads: CASSWTGTGEETQYF. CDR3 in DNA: TGTGCCAGCAGCTGGACCGGGACAGGAGAAGAGACCCAGTACTTC. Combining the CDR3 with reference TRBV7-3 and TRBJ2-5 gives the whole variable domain GAGVSQTPSNKVTEKGKYVELRCDPISGHTALYWYRQSLGQGPEFLIYFQGTGAADDSGLPNDRFFAVRPEGSVSTLKIQRTERGDSAVYLCASSWTGTGEETQYFGPGTRLLVL.

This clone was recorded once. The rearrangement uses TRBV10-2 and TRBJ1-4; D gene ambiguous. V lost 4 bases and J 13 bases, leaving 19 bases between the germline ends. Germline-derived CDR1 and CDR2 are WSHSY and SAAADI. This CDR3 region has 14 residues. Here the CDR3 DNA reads TGCGCCAGCAGTGTGTCAGCAAGGGCAAATTTACTGTTTTTT. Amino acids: CASSVSARANLLFF.

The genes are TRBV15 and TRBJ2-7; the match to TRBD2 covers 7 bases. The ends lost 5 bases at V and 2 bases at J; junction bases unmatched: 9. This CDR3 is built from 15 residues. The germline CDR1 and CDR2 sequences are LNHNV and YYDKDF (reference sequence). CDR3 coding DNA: TGTGCCACCAGCGACCCAGCGGGGCGACCCTACGAGCAGTACTTC. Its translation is CATSDPAGRPYEQYF.